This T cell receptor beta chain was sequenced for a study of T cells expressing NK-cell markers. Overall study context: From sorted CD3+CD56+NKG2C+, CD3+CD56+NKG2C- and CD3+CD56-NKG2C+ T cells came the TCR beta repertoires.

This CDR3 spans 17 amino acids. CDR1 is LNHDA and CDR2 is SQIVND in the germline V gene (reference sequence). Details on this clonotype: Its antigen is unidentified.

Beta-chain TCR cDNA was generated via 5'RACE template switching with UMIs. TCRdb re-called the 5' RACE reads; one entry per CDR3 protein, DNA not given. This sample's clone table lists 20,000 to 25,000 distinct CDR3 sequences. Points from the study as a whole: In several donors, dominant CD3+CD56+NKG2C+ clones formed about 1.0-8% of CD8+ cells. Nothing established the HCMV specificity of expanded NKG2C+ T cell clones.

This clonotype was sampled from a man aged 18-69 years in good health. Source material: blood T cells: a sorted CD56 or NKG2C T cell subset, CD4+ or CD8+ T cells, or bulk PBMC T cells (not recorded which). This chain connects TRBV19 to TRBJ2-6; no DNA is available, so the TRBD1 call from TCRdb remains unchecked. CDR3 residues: CASSLRTMPSGANVLTF.